This TCR beta chain was captured in a study of blood T cell repertoires in COVID-19. Assay used: immunoSEQ multiplex PCR; TCRdb lists only in-frame clones, some missing. The table lists under 250,000 clones, 92% of them singletons. The clonotype comes from a man aged 25-40 years with COVID-19, enrolled during active disease. Sequenced: peripheral blood.

CDR3 protein: CASSYAQGTEAFF. As DNA, the CDR3 is TGTGCCAGCAGTTACGCACAGGGGACTGAAGCTTTCTTT. This chain links TRBV6-5 with TRBJ1-1; 7 bases match TRBD1. CDR1 is MNHEY and CDR2 is SVGAGI in the germline V gene. The J segment lost 5 bases and the V segment lost 2 bases, leaving 2 bases of the junction unmatched. The CDR3 contains 13 residues.